This is a list of T cell receptor beta chains from one sample in a study of shared clonotypes between healthy human individuals. Assay: immunoSEQ multiplex PCR; the TCRdb copy retains only in-frame clones and omits some. The sample records 850,000 to 1,200,000 clones, around 75% being singletons. The sequenced sample consisted of memory CD4+ T cells sorted from blood. The receptors shown here come from a man aged 18 to 29 in good health. The conserved cysteine and the conserved F or W are not part of the CDR3 here. A row's size may be missing; if present it is once, few, many or a size class.

clone_size,v_call,cdr3_aa
NA,TRBV5-8,ASSLTGGGNQPQH
few,TRBV27,ASSVLAGQYNEQF
NA,TRBV5-1,ASSLGLLQAYQETQY
NA,TRBV18,ASSPSFGQIYEQY
few,TRBV7-9,ASSGRGENSPLH
once,TRBV5-1,ASRTVAGGDEQF
NA,TRBV5-4,ASSSAVGGSSYNSPLH
NA,TRBV25-1,ASASGPEASYEQY
NA,TRBV2,ASSVGVETQY
NA,TRBV27,ASSLFLAGGLHEQY
NA,TRBV7-9,ASSEQGSNNYGYT
NA,TRBV18,ASSPYRDTEAF
NA,TRBV7-9,ASSLVRSDSPLH
NA,TRBV4-1,ASSFPSTGPSNTEAF
once,TRBV6-6,ASSSSLSNEQF
NA,TRBV18,ASSPDTGELF
NA,TRBV6-1,ASTPPGLDWQPQH
NA,TRBV6-6,ASSNPGTGADTQY
NA,TRBV21-1,ASSSTPAQKTYEQY
few,TRBV19,ASRGTGTGNTEAF
NA,TRBV18,ASSPVEQGVQY
NA,TRBV7-9,ASSSSVRGHEQY
few,TRBV30,AWSSGWNTEAF
NA,TRBV27,ASSVRAGVWETQY